A single sample is the source of the 18 T cell receptor beta chains below, sequenced in a study of tumor-infiltrating lymphocytes in primary liver carcinoma. Total RNA (roughly 530 ng) served as template for TCR beta cDNA synthesis primed by a constant-region primer. A slightly modified ARM-PCR protocol with three nested multiplex PCR rounds produced these TCR beta libraries. The first two PCR rounds, approximately 11 cycles each, used TRBV1-TRBV30 forward primers and a C-beta reverse primer. TCRdb independently ran MiXCR on the multiplex PCR reads; one entry per CDR3 protein. The sample shows about 20,000 distinct CDR3 sequences, roughly 79% of them seen only once. For each extraction, RNA and DNA were obtained together from 20-30 mg of unsorted bulk tissue. The sequencing sample was made of liver tumor tissue from sampling region 4. Subset of the sample: tumor region T4, right-lateral pole. These receptors all stem from a woman aged 30 to 39 with primary liver carcinoma and hepatitis B virus infection.

Concerning this clonotype: Lacking the conserved final phenylalanine or tryptophan, this CDR3 likely reflects a read error. Because the CDR3's place on the DNA is in doubt, the DNA is left out and the CDR3 is given as listed by TCRdb. The V gene is TRBV29-1, the J gene TRBJ2-5; TRBD1, the table's D call, lacks a check against the DNA. The CDR3 is 13 amino acids in total, end residues counted. The germline V gene has CDR1 SQVTM and CDR2 ANQGSEA. CDR3 sequence reads: CSVEIGGAETQYI.

Note on this clonotype: The CDR3 end shows no conserved phenylalanine or tryptophan, and so a read error is likely. The chain uses TRBV11-1 and TRBJ2-7; perhaps D is TRBD1 or TRBD2 (5 bases each). This CDR3 is built from 15 residues. Germline-derived CDR1 and CDR2 are SGHAT and FQDESV (reference sequence). The CDR3 sequence is CASSPRDAHFYVQYL. In DNA, the CDR3 is TGTGCCAGCAGCCCCCGGGACGCCCATTTCTACGTGCAGTACCTC.

For this clonotype: Compared with germline, one end of the junction differs, possibly owing to a read error. The chain links TRBV4-3 to TRBJ1-2, with a tentative D call TRBD1 (5 bases). Per germline, CDR1 LGHNA and CDR2 YSLEER. This CDR3 region has 15 residues. CDR3 sequence: CSISQDWGRVNGYTF. CDR3 DNA sequence: TGCTCCATCAGCCAAGATTGGGGCAGGGTGAATGGCTACACATTC.

About this clonotype: Compared with germline, one end of the junction differs, possibly owing to a read error. The chain carries TRBV5-1 and TRBJ2-7, with D perhaps matching TRBD2 (5 bases). The CDR3 spans 15 residues. CDR1 is SGHRS, CDR2 YFSETQ, per germline. The CDR3 reads CATSPRTDFVHEQYF. CDR3 sequence (DNA): TGCGCCACCAGCCCGAGGACGGACTTCGTTCACGAGCAGTACTTC.

As regards this clonotype: This likely comes from a read error, as the CDR3 has no conserved phenylalanine or tryptophan at its end. It is unclear where the CDR3 begins or ends on the DNA, so no DNA is shown, and the CDR3 is as TCRdb lists it. The V gene is TRBV4-3, the J gene TRBJ1-2. The CDR3 length is 15 residues, termini included. CDR1 and CDR2 (germline): LGHNA, YSLEER. CDR3 region: CASSQDLGRVNGCTI.

As for this clonotype: The missing conserved phenylalanine or tryptophan at the end of this CDR3 makes a read error likely. The CDR3 region is CASSSRADFVYQQYS. Here the CDR3 DNA reads TGCGCCAGCAGCTCGAGGGCGGACTTCGTTTACCAGCAGTACTCC. The chain has TRBV5-1 and TRBJ2-7, with D perhaps matching TRBD2 (5 bases). V lost 3 bases and J lost 8, with 21 bases in between. This CDR3 comprises 15 residues. Germline V CDR1 and CDR2: SGHRS, YFSETQ.

The J gene is TRBJ2-2, the V gene TRBV11-1, with 7 nucleotides matching TRBD2. Germline V lookup: CDR1 SGHAT, CDR2 FQDESV (reference sequence). Losses at the gene ends were 8 bases for V and 6 bases for J; bases not matched to a gene: 15. The CDR3 contains 16 residues. CDR3 protein: CASCWLMAGVSGELFF. CDR3 sequence (DNA): TGTGCCAGCTGCTGGCTTATGGCGGGAGTGTCCGGGGAGCTGTTTTTT.

Of note for this clonotype: At one boundary the junction diverges from the germline segment, which might be a read error. The chain is built from TRBV11-1 and TRBJ2-2; the match to TRBD2 covers 7 bases. The CDR3 length is 16 residues. Germline CDR1 and CDR2: SGHAT and FQDESV (reference sequence). In DNA form, the CDR3 reads TGTGCCTGCAGCACGGTTATGGCGGGAGTGTCCGGGGAGCTGTTTTTC. Its protein is CACSTVMAGVSGELFF.

Details on this clonotype: One end of the junction fails to match germline, which may point to a read error. This sequence joins TRBV2 and TRBJ2-7; possibly TRBD2 for D (7 bases). Germline CDR1 reads SNHLY; CDR2 reads FYNNEI. There are 14 residues in the CDR3. The CDR3 DNA reads as TGTGCCAGCAGTGAACGGGGGGCGATCTACGAGCTGTACTTC. Residues: CASSERGAIYELYF.

As for this clonotype: At one end, the junction sequence differs from germline, possibly due to a read error. The chain combines TRBV29-1 with TRBJ1-2; TRBD1 is a possible D gene (5 bases). Germline CDR1 and CDR2: SQVTM and ANQGSEA. The CDR3 has 12 amino acids. DNA for the CDR3: TGCAGCGTTTCGAGCAGGGCATATGGCTATACCTTC. Protein: CSVSSRAYGYTF.

To note about this clonotype: As the CDR3 is not closed by the conserved phenylalanine or tryptophan, this likely results from a read error. This CDR3 is CSIETWSTEAFL. Written as DNA, the CDR3 is TGCAGCATCGAGACATGGAGCACTGAAGCTTTCTTA. The chain uses TRBV29-1 and TRBJ1-1; D unresolved. CDR3 size: 12 residues. Germline values: CDR1 SQVTM, CDR2 ANQGSEA. V was cut by 8 bases and J by 4 bases, with 14 bases left in between.

Remarks on this clonotype: Compared with germline, one end of the junction differs, possibly owing to a read error. The chain carries TRBV6-2 or TRBV6-3 and TRBJ1-5, with a possible D match to TRBD1 (6 bases). This CDR3 is built from 13 residues. Germline CDR1 is MNHEY and CDR2 is SVGEGT. The CDR3 loop is CVSSYRDKQPQHF. In DNA form, the CDR3 reads TGTGTCAGCAGTTATCGGGACAAACAGCCCCAGCATTTT.

This clonotype is labeled medium-sized. This rearrangement joins TRBV5-6 to TRBJ2-1, with D tentatively TRBD2 (5 bases). V was clipped by 4 bases and J by 7 bases, with 18 bases between them. This CDR3 is 15 amino acids long. The germline V gene has CDR1 SGHDT and CDR2 YYEEEE. DNA of the CDR3: TGTGCCAGCAGCCGGCTACGGGGATCCCTAAATGAGCAGTTCTTC. Protein product: CASSRLRGSLNEQFF.

Note on this clonotype: Because it lacks the conserved phenylalanine or tryptophan at the end, this CDR3 is likely a read error. The CDR3 region has the DNA TGTGCCAGGAGCTTAGAGTTTATCGGGGAGCTGTTTTTA. Translated: CARSLEFIGELFL. J is TRBJ2-2 and V is TRBV11-2, with D hard to call. This CDR3 has 13 amino acids. Germline loops: CDR1 SGHAT, CDR2 FQNNGV.

Notes on this clonotype: A junction boundary mismatches the germline segment, possibly from a read error. V gene TRBV5-5 combines with J gene TRBJ1-5, with TRBD1 matching over 10 bases. The length of the CDR3 is 15 residues. CDR1 is SGHKS, CDR2 YYEKEE, per germline (reference sequence). CDR3 DNA: TGTGTCAGCCACCAGGACAGGGGGATTCATCAGCCCCAGCATTTT. It encodes CVSHQDRGIHQPQHF.

The chain carries TRBV11-2 and TRBJ2-3; 7 bases are shared with TRBD1. The length of the CDR3 is 15 residues. J lost 15 bases, V lost 6 bases, and 21 bases had no gene match. Germline CDR1 reads SGHAT; CDR2 reads FQNNGV. As DNA, the CDR3 is TGTGCCAGCAGACTACCGGGACAGTTCAGAGATATGCAATATTTT. This codes for CASRLPGQFRDMQYF.

The chain is built from TRBV12-3 or TRBV12-4 and TRBJ1-1; D gene unclear. With 7 bases removed from V and 1 base from J, the gap between germline ends came to 10 bases. The length of the CDR3 is 13 residues. CDR3: CASNQQANTEAFF. CDR3 DNA sequence: TGTGCCAGCAATCAGCAGGCGAACACTGAAGCTTTCTTT.

As concerns this clonotype: The conserved closing phenylalanine or tryptophan is absent in this CDR3, likely reflecting a read error. The chain combines TRBV6-2 or TRBV6-3 with TRBJ2-7, with D perhaps matching TRBD2 (5 bases). The germline V gene has CDR1 MNHEY and CDR2 SVGEGT. The CDR3 is 15 amino acids. Trimming removed 5 bases from V and 4 bases from J, with 18 bases in between. CDR3 bases: TGTGCCAGCAGTCTATTAGCGCGAGGACTTTACGAGCAGTACCTC. Residues: CASSLLARGLYEQYL.